This T cell receptor (beta chain) comes out of a study of identical twins. Findings and caveats of the study: Interpretation of the results relied on cross-sectional statistical analysis and not on following the same donors.

TCRdb redid the calling of the 5' RACE reads with MiXCR, one entry per CDR3 protein. Of hundreds of thousands of distinct CDR3 sequences detected, roughly 20% appear once; the ten largest clones hold approximately 14%. Per germline, CDR1 MNHNS and CDR2 SASEGT. With 7 bases removed from V and 7 bases from J, the gap between germline ends came to 16 bases. The CDR3 loop spans 13 amino acids. Comments on this clonotype: Its antigen is undetermined.

This sample was shared with a second study, whose subject was T cells expressing NK-cell markers.

The TCR was taken from a woman aged 18-29 years in good health. The sample was PBMCs. This sequence joins TRBV6-1 and TRBJ1-1; D unresolved. The chain's CDR3 is CASNYRRSGEAFF. In DNA, the CDR3 is TGTGCCAGCAACTACCGAAGGTCGGGTGAAGCTTTCTTT.